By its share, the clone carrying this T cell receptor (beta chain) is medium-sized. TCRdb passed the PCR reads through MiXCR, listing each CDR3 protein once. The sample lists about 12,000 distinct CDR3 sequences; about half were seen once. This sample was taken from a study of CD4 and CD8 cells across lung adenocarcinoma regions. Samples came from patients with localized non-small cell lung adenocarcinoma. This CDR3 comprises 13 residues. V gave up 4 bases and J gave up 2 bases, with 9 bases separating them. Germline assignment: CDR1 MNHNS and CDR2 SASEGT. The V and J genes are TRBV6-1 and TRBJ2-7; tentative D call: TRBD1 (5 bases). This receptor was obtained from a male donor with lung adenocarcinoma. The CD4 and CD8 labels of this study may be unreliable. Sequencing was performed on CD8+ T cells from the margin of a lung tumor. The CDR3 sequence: CASSVTGAYEQYF. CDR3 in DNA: TGTGCCAGCAGTGTCACAGGAGCCTACGAGCAGTACTTC.